The sequence of this T cell receptor beta chain was determined in a study of neurological immune-mediated disorders. Study-level results: No clinical or MRI feature was associated with the multiple sclerosis repertoire cluster. When repertoires were grouped phylogenetically, those of 18 of 34 multiple sclerosis patients fell into one related-CDR3 cluster, a possible signature. TCR clonal expansion peaked in HTLV-1-associated myelopathy patients and was lowest in multiple sclerosis patients.

This clonotype was detected ten times or more. Antigen: not known. 5'RACE with 10-nucleotide random UMIs produced the cDNA. TCRdb called the 5' RACE reads again in MiXCR, with one record for every CDR3 protein. The profile shows about 25,000 distinct CDR3 sequences, about 3% of them singletons. The CDR3 is made up of 13 amino acids. Deletions cut 4 bases from V and 5 bases from J, with 11 bases between. CDR1 and CDR2 from the germline V gene are SGHTA and FQGTGA. The chain is built from TRBV7-3 and TRBJ2-5; D is ambiguous. The receptor's source is a woman aged 25 to 39 with multiple sclerosis. Sequenced input: PBMCs. CDR3 sequence: CASSSKRWETQYF. The CDR3 DNA sequence: TGTGCCAGCAGCTCTAAAAGATGGGAGACCCAGTACTTC.